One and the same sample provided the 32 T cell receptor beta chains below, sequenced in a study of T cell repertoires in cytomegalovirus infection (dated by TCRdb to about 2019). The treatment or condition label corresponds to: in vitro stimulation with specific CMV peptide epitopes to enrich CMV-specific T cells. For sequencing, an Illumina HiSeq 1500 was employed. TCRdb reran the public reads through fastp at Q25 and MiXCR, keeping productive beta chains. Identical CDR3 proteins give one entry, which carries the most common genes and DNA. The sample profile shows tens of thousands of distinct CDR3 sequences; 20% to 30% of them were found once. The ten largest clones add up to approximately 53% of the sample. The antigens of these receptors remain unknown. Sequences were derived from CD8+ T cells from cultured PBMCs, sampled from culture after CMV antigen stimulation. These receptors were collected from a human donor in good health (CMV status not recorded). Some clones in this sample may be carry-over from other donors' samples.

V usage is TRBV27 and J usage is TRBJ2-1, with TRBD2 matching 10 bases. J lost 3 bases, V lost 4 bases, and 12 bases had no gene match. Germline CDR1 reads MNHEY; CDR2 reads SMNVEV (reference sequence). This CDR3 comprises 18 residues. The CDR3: CASSYPPITSGIYNEQFF. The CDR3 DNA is TGTGCCAGCAGTTACCCACCAATAACTAGCGGGATCTACAATGAGCAGTTCTTC.

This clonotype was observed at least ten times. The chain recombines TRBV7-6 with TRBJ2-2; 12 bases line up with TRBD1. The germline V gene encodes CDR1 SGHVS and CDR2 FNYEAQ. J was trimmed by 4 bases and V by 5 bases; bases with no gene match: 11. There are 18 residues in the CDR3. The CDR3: CASSNRDRGLVGTGELFF. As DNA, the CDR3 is TGTGCCAGCAGCAACCGGGACAGGGGGCTCGTAGGCACCGGGGAGCTGTTTTTT.

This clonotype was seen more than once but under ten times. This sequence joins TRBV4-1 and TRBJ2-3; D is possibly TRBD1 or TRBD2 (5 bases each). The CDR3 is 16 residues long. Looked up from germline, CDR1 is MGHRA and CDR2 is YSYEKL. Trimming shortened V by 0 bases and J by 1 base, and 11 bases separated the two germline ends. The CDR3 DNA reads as TGCGCCAGCAGCCAAGATCTCGGGACCCGCACAGATACGCAGTATTTT. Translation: CASSQDLGTRTDTQYF.

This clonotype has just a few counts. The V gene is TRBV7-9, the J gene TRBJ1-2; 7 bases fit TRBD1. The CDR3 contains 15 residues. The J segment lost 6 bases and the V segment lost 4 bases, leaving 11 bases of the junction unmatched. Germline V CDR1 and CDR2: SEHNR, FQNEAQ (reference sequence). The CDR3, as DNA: TGTGCCAGCAGCTCCTCCCGGGACAGTTATAATGGCTACACCTTC. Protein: CASSSSRDSYNGYTF.

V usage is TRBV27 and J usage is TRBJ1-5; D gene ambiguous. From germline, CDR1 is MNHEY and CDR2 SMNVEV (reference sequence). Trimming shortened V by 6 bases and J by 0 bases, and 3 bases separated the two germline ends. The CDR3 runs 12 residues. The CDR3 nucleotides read TGTGCCAGCAGGTCTAGCAATCAGCCCCAGCATTTT. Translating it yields CASRSSNQPQHF.

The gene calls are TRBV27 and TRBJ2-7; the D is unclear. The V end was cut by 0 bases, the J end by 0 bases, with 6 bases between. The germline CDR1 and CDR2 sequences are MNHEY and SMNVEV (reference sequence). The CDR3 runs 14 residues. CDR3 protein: CASSLSRSSYEQYF. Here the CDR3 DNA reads TGTGCCAGCAGTTTATCCCGGAGCTCCTACGAGCAGTACTTC.

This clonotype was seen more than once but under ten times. The CDR3, as DNA: TGTGCCAGCAGTTTTATTGAGACCCCCCTCCGGGGCAATCAGCCCCAGCATTTT. It encodes CASSFIETPLRGNQPQHF. This chain uses TRBV12-3 or TRBV12-4 with TRBJ1-5; D remains unclear. This CDR3 has 18 amino acids. V shed 3 bases and J shed 2 bases, with 20 bases lying between them.

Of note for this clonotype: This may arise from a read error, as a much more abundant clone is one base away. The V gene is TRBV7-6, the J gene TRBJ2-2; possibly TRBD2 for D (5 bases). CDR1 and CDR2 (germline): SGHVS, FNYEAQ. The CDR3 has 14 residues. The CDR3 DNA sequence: TGTGCCAGCAGCTTTGTGGCTAACACCGGGGAGCGGTTTTTT. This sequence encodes CASSFVANTGERFF.

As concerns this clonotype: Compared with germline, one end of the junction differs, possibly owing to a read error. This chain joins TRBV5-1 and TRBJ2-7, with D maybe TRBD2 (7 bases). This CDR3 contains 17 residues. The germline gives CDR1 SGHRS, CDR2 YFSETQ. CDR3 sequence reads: CASSLVGAGALWDDQYF. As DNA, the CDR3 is TGCGCCAGCAGCTTGGTTGGGGCGGGGGCCCTCTGGGACGATCAGTACTTC.

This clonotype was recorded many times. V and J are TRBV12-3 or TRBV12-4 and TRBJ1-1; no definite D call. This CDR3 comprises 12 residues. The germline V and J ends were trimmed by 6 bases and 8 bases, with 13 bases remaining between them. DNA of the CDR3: TGTGCCAGCAGCACATCCGACCCCGAAGCTTTCTTT. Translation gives CASSTSDPEAFF.

CDR3 residues: CASSTGTLNTEAFF. CDR3 sequence (DNA): TGTGCCAGTAGTACCGGGACACTGAACACTGAAGCTTTCTTT. The genes are TRBV19 and TRBJ1-1, with D possibly being TRBD1 (6 bases). V lost 4 bases to trimming and J lost 0 bases, with 9 bases between them. Germline V lookup: CDR1 LNHDA, CDR2 SQIVND (reference sequence). This CDR3 region has 14 residues.

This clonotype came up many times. This CDR3 reads CASGNRGSYEQYF. CDR3 DNA: TGTGCCAGTGGAAACAGGGGGTCCTACGAGCAGTACTTC. V gene TRBV19 combines with J gene TRBJ2-7, with 8 bases identical to TRBD1. The CDR3 extends over 13 amino acids. Unmatched junction bases numbered 4, after V lost 8 bases and J lost 1 base. CDR1 is LNHDA and CDR2 is SQIVND in the germline V gene (reference sequence).

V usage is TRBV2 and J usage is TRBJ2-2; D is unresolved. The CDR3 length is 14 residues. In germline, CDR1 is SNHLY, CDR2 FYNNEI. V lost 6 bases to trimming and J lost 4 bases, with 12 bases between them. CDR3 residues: CASSDPQSTGELFF. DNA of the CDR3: TGTGCCAGCAGCGACCCGCAGAGCACCGGGGAGCTGTTTTTT. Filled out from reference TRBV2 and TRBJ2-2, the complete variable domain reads EPEVTQTPSHQVTQMGQEVILRCVPISNHLYFYWYRQILGQKVEFLVSFYNNEISEKSEIFDDQFSVERPDGSNFTLKIRSTKLEDSAMYFCASSDPQSTGELFFGEGSRLTVL.

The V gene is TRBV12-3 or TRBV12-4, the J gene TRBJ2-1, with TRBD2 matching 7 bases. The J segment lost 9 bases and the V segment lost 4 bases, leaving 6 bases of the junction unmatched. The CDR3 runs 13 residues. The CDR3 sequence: CASSSGLGGEQFF. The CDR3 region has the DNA TGTGCCAGCAGTTCCGGACTAGGAGGTGAGCAGTTCTTC.

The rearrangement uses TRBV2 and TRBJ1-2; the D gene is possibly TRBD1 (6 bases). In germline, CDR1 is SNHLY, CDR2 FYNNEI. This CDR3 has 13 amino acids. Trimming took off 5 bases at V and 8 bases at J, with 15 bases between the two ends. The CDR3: CASSPPGAGGYTF. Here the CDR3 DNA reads TGTGCCAGCAGTCCACCAGGGGCAGGCGGCTACACCTTC.

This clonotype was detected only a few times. CDR3 amino acids: CASSLGVGAYPVGTGELFF. DNA of the CDR3: TGTGCCAGCAGCTTGGGGGTAGGGGCGTATCCCGTCGGCACCGGGGAGCTGTTTTTT. The chain links TRBV5-4 to TRBJ2-2; a possible D gene is TRBD1 (5 bases). There are 19 residues in the CDR3. Germline CDR1 SGHNT, CDR2 YYREEE (reference sequence). Trimming stripped 0 bases from V and 4 bases from J, with 22 bases between.

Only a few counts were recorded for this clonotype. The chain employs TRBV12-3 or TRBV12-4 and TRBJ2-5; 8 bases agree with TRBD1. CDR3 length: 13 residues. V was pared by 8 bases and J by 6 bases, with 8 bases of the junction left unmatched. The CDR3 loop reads CASGQGAFQTQYF. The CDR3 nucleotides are TGTGCCAGCGGACAGGGAGCCTTCCAGACCCAGTACTTC.

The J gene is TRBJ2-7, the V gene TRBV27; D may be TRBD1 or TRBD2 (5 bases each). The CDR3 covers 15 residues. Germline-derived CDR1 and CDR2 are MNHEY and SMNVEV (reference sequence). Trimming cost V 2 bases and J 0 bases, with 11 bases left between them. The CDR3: CASSLGGGSSYEQYF. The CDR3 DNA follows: TGTGCCAGCAGTTTAGGGGGTGGGAGCTCCTACGAGCAGTACTTC.

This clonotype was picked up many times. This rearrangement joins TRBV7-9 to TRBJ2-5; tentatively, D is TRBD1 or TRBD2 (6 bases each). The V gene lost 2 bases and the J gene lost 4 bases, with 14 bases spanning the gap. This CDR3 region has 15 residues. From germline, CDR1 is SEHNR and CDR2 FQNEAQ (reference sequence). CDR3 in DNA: TGTGCCAGCAGCTTAAGTGCCAGGGGAGGAGAGACCCAGTACTTC. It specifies CASSLSARGGETQYF.

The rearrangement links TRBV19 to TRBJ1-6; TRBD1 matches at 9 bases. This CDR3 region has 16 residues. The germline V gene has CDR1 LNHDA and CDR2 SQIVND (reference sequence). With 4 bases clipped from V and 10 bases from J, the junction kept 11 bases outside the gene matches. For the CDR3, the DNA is TGTGCCAGTAGTACCGGACAGGGGACGGGAGAGTCACCCCTCCACTTT. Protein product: CASSTGQGTGESPLHF.

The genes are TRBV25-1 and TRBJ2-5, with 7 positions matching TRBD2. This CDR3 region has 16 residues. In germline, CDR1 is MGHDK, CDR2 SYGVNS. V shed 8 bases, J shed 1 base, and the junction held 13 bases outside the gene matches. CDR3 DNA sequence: TGTGCCAGCGGACTCACGGGAGGCAGGGTCCAAGAGACCCAGTACTTC. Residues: CASGLTGGRVQETQYF.

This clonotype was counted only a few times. CDR3 region: CASSPAVGTGELFF. The CDR3 DNA is TGTGCCAGCAGCCCCGCGGTGGGTACCGGGGAGCTGTTTTTT. J is TRBJ2-2 and V is TRBV7-2; no clear D gene. CDR1 and CDR2 from the germline V gene are SGHTA and FQGNSA. The CDR3 runs 14 residues. V was shortened by 5 bases and J by 5 bases, with 12 bases between the two germline ends.

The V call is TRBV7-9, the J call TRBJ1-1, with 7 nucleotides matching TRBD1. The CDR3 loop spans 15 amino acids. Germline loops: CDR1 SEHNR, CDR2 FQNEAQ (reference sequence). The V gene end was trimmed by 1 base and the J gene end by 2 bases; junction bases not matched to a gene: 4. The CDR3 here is CASSLVQGENTEAFF. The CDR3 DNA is TGTGCCAGCAGCTTAGTTCAGGGGGAAAACACTGAAGCTTTCTTT.

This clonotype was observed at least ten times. CDR3 bases: TGTGCCAGCAGCCCCAGGGGCTCAAACTACAATGAGCAGTTCTTC. As protein: CASSPRGSNYNEQFF. The chain combines TRBV7-6 with TRBJ2-1; D is possibly TRBD1 (6 bases). Trimming left V 5 bases short and J 3 bases short, with 14 bases between. This CDR3 spans 15 amino acids. The germline gives CDR1 SGHVS, CDR2 FNYEAQ.

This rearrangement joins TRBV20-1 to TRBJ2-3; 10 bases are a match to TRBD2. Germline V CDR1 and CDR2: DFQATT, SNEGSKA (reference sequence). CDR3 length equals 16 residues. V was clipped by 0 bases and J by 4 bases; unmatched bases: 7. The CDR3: CSARDWLAGASDTQYF. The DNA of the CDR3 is TGCAGTGCTAGAGATTGGCTAGCGGGAGCGTCAGATACGCAGTATTTT.

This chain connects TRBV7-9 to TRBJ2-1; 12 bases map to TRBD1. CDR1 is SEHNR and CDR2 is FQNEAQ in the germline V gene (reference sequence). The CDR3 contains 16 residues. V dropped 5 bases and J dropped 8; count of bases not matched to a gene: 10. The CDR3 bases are TGTGCCAGCAGCGTACCACGGGACAGGGGGCTATATGAGCAGTTCTTC. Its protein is CASSVPRDRGLYEQFF.

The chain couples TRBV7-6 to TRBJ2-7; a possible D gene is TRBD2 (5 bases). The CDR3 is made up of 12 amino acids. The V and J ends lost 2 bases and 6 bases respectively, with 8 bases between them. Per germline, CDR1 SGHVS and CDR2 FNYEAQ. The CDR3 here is CASSLLASEQYF. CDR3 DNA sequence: TGTGCCAGCAGCTTACTAGCATCCGAGCAGTACTTC.

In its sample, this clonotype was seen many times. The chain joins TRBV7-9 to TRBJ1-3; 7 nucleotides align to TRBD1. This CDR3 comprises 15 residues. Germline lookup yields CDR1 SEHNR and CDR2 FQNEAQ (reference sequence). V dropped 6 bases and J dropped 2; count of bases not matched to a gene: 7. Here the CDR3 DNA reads TGTGCCAGCAGTGCCGACAGGGTTCCTGGAAACACCATATATTTT. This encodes CASSADRVPGNTIYF.

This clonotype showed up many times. This chain's CDR3 is CASSAPPSNEQFF. CDR3 coding DNA: TGTGCCAGCAGCGCTCCTCCAAGCAATGAGCAGTTCTTC. V gene TRBV7-8 combines with J gene TRBJ2-1; D not resolved. The CDR3 is 13 residues long. The germline V gene encodes CDR1 SGHVS and CDR2 FQNEAQ. The V end was cut by 5 bases, the J end by 6 bases, with 11 bases between.

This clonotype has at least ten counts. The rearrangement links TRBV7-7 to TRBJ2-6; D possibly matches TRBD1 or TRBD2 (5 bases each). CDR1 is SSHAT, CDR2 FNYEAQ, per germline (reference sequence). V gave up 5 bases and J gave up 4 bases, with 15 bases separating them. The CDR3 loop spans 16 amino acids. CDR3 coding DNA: TGTGCCAGCAGCCGAGGGGACGCCTCCGGGGCCAACGTCCTGACTTTC. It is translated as CASSRGDASGANVLTF.

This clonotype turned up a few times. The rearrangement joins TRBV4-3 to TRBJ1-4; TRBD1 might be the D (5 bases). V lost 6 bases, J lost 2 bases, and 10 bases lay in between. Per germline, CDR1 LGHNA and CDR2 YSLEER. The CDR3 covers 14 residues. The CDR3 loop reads CASSAGRTNEKLFF. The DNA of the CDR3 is TGCGCCAGCAGTGCAGGGAGGACTAATGAAAAACTGTTTTTT.

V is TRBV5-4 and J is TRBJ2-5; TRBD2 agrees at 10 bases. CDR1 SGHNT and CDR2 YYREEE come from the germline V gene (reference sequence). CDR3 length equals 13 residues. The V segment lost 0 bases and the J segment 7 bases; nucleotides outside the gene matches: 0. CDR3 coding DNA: TGTGCCAGCAGCTTGGAGCGGGGGGGGACCCAGTACTTC. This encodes CASSLERGGTQYF.